Below are 8 T cell receptor beta chains sequenced from a single sample in a study of early T cells in non-severe SARS-CoV-2 infection. One entry per CDR3 protein results from TCRdb running MiXCR on the 5' RACE reads. Counted here are approximately 71,000 distinct CDR3 sequences, roughly 12% occurring once; the ten biggest clones make up about 4.5%. Sequencing used whole blood. Every receptor here comes from an adult who was a healthcare worker with PCR-confirmed SARS-CoV-2 infection or an uninfected control (not recorded which).

The rearrangement joins TRBV20-1 to TRBJ2-7; 7 bases fit TRBD2. V lost 4 bases to trimming and J lost 6 bases; unmatched junction nucleotides: 15. Germline loops: CDR1 DFQATT, CDR2 SNEGSKA (reference sequence). This CDR3 contains 15 residues. CDR3 amino acids: CSANPTGLRVAEQYF. In nucleotides, the CDR3 is TGCAGTGCTAATCCCACGGGACTACGCGTGGCCGAGCAGTACTTC.

This clonotype was seen repeatedly, ten times or more. This chain connects TRBV11-2 to TRBJ2-1; 7 nucleotides align to TRBD1. The CDR3 is 14 amino acids. J lost 4 bases, V lost 4 bases, and 4 bases had no gene match. The germline gives CDR1 SGHAT, CDR2 FQNNGV. The CDR3, as DNA: TGTGCCAGCAGCTCCCGACAGGGTTACAATGAGCAGTTCTTC. The encoded protein is CASSSRQGYNEQFF.

This clonotype was counted a few times. The J gene is TRBJ2-2, the V gene TRBV12-5; D is possibly TRBD1 or TRBD2 (5 bases each). The length of the CDR3 is 17 residues. In germline, CDR1 is LGHNT, CDR2 FRNRAP. Trimming took 0 bases from V and 3 from J, leaving 14 bases between them. The CDR3 coding sequence is TGTGCTAGTGGTTTGGTACGGGGCCCCGGGTACACCGGGGAGCTGTTTTTT. Residues: CASGLVRGPGYTGELFF.

The chain carries TRBV10-3 and TRBJ2-2, with 7 nucleotides matching TRBD1. Germline CDR1 ENHRY, CDR2 SYGVKD. Trimming cost V 6 bases and J 3 bases; bases outside gene matches: 4. CDR3 size: 14 residues. The CDR3 DNA is TGTGCCATCAGGACAGGGTCCGACACCGGGGAGCTGTTTTTT. Translation gives CAIRTGSDTGELFF.

This clonotype was detected only a few times. The chain employs TRBV12-3 or TRBV12-4 and TRBJ1-2; D gene uncertain. This CDR3 comprises 18 residues. Trimming cost V 4 bases and J 5 bases, with 26 bases left between them. CDR3 loop: CASSSPRAAGRDRYGYTF. The CDR3 DNA follows: TGTGCCAGCAGTTCTCCTCGGGCGGCAGGTCGTGATCGGTATGGCTACACCTTC.

This clonotype was found a few times. A much larger clone sits a single nucleotide away, making a read error possible. The chain carries TRBV9 and TRBJ2-3, with 9 bases lining up with TRBD2. The CDR3 has 16 residues. The ends lost 4 bases at V and 5 bases at J; junction bases unmatched: 11. Germline CDR1 reads SGDLS; CDR2 reads YYNGEE. As DNA, the CDR3 is TGTGCCAGCAGCCGGACTAGCGAGGGGCAGGGAGATACGCAGTATTTT. As protein: CASSRTSEGQGDTQYF. Full variable domain (remainder filled in from reference TRBV9 and TRBJ2-3): DSGVTQTPKHLITATGQRVTLRCSPRSGDLSVYWYQQSLDQGLQFLIQYYNGEERAKGNILERFSAQQFPDLHSELNLSSLELGDSALYFCASSRTSEGQGDTQYFGPGTRLTVL.

The chain combines TRBV6-6 with TRBJ2-7, with 7 bases aligning to TRBD1. V was clipped by 4 bases and J by 6 bases; unmatched bases: 9. The CDR3 extends over 14 amino acids. Germline assignment: CDR1 MNHNY and CDR2 SVGAGI (reference sequence). CDR3 sequence (DNA): TGTGCCAGCAGTTCGACAGGGTACGCGTCCGAGCAGTACTTC. As protein: CASSSTGYASEQYF.

At least ten counts were recorded for this clonotype. V usage is TRBV5-1 and J usage is TRBJ2-6; perhaps TRBD1 as D (5 bases). The germline V and J ends were trimmed by 0 bases and 0 bases, with 10 bases remaining between them. Germline CDR1 is SGHRS and CDR2 is YFSETQ. The CDR3 runs 17 residues. CDR3: CASSLGPGISGANVLTF. CDR3 DNA: TGCGCCAGCAGCTTGGGCCCAGGGATCTCTGGGGCCAACGTCCTGACTTTC.